A selection of T cell receptor beta chains follows, all from one sample in a study of shared clonotypes between healthy human individuals. Repertoires were generated with immunoSEQ multiplex PCR, while TCRdb's copy carries only in-frame clones and drops some. The sample has approximately 110,000 clones, just over 65% seen once; the top ten hold 24%. The sequencing sample was made of memory CD8+ T cells sorted from blood. The receptors originated from a woman in her 30s in good health. Each CDR3 is given with its conserved first and last residue. Fields, in order: D gene, V gene, J gene, clone size, CDR3 protein, CDR3 DNA. A D gene is named only where the DNA matches it firmly. A row's size may be missing; if present it is once, few, many or a size class.

d_call: TRBD2; v_call: TRBV4-2; j_call: TRBJ2-1; clone_size: -; cdr3_aa: CASSQRWCGRTPSSYNEQFF; cdr3_nt: TGTGCCAGCAGCCAACGGTGGTGCGGGAGGACCCCGAGCTCCTACAATGAGCAGTTCTTC
d_call: TRBD2; v_call: TRBV4-1; j_call: TRBJ2-2; clone_size: -; cdr3_aa: CASSFRAGGNTGELFF; cdr3_nt: TGCGCCAGCAGCTTCCGGGCGGGAGGGAACACCGGGGAGCTGTTTTTT
d_call: TRBD2; v_call: TRBV2; j_call: TRBJ2-7; clone_size: once; cdr3_aa: CASSDWWEGFYEQYF; cdr3_nt: TGTGCCAGCAGTGACTGGTGGGAGGGGTTCTACGAGCAGTACTTC
d_call: -; v_call: TRBV5-6; j_call: TRBJ1-2; clone_size: -; cdr3_aa: CASSPKRTRGPLANYGYTF; cdr3_nt: TGTGCCAGCAGCCCGAAACGGACCCGTGGCCCCCTAGCTAACTATGGCTACACCTTC
d_call: TRBD2; v_call: TRBV5-1; j_call: TRBJ2-1; clone_size: -; cdr3_aa: CASSLSLAGEGEQFF; cdr3_nt: TGCGCCAGCAGCTTGTCACTAGCGGGAGAGGGTGAGCAGTTCTTC
d_call: -; v_call: TRBV19; j_call: TRBJ1-5; clone_size: once; cdr3_aa: CASSIDLLRSGQPQHF; cdr3_nt: TGTGCCAGTAGTATAGATCTATTGAGATCCGGGCAGCCCCAGCATTTT
d_call: -; v_call: TRBV2; j_call: TRBJ1-1; clone_size: -; cdr3_aa: CASSDEPLRAFF; cdr3_nt: TGTGCCAGCAGCGACGAACCCCTAAGGGCTTTCTTT
d_call: TRBD2; v_call: TRBV28; j_call: TRBJ2-7; clone_size: -; cdr3_aa: CASSLYWTSYHYEQYF; cdr3_nt: TGTGCCAGCAGCCTATATTGGACTAGCTACCACTACGAGCAGTACTTC
d_call: TRBD2; v_call: TRBV28; j_call: TRBJ2-7; clone_size: -; cdr3_aa: CASRLTPGLAGENEQYF; cdr3_nt: TGTGCCAGCAGACTCACTCCGGGACTAGCGGGAGAAAACGAGCAGTACTTC
d_call: -; v_call: TRBV5-5; j_call: TRBJ2-7; clone_size: -; cdr3_aa: CASSLAVGMVYEQYF; cdr3_nt: TGTGCCAGCAGCTTGGCCGTGGGTATGGTGTACGAGCAGTACTTC
d_call: -; v_call: TRBV7-3; j_call: TRBJ2-7; clone_size: many; cdr3_aa: CASSLRSHEQYF; cdr3_nt: TGTGCCAGCAGCTTACGATCACACGAGCAGTACTTC
d_call: -; v_call: TRBV7-9; j_call: TRBJ2-2; clone_size: -; cdr3_aa: CASSRGDLNTGELFF; cdr3_nt: TGTGCCAGCAGCCGCGGGGACCTGAACACCGGGGAGCTGTTTTTT
d_call: TRBD2; v_call: TRBV30; j_call: TRBJ2-1; clone_size: few; cdr3_aa: CAWSVLAGDYNEQFF; cdr3_nt: TGTGCCTGGAGTGTACTGGCGGGAGACTACAATGAGCAGTTCTTC
d_call: -; v_call: TRBV9; j_call: TRBJ1-1; clone_size: -; cdr3_aa: CASSVAGRNTEAFF; cdr3_nt: TGTGCCAGCAGCGTAGCCGGGCGGAACACTGAAGCTTTCTTT
d_call: -; v_call: TRBV27; j_call: TRBJ1-1; clone_size: -; cdr3_aa: CASSRQTGPSTEAFF; cdr3_nt: TGTGCCAGCAGTCGACAGACAGGCCCGAGCACTGAAGCTTTCTTT
d_call: TRBD2; v_call: TRBV4-1; j_call: TRBJ2-7; clone_size: -; cdr3_aa: CASSHGTSGDYEQYF; cdr3_nt: TGCGCCAGCAGCCACGGGACTAGCGGAGATTACGAGCAGTACTTC
d_call: -; v_call: TRBV2; j_call: TRBJ2-1; clone_size: -; cdr3_aa: CASMQSSRSYNEQFF; cdr3_nt: TGTGCCAGCATGCAGAGCTCCCGCTCCTACAATGAGCAGTTCTTC
d_call: TRBD2; v_call: TRBV7-9; j_call: TRBJ2-7; clone_size: -; cdr3_aa: CASSLGLAGVSYEQYF; cdr3_nt: TGTGCCAGCAGCTTAGGTCTAGCGGGAGTCTCCTACGAGCAGTACTTC
d_call: -; v_call: TRBV28; j_call: TRBJ1-1; clone_size: -; cdr3_aa: CASQSVALNTEAFF; cdr3_nt: TGTGCCAGCCAGTCGGTTGCACTGAACACTGAAGCTTTCTTT
d_call: TRBD2; v_call: TRBV6-4; j_call: TRBJ2-5; clone_size: few; cdr3_aa: CASSPGTSGKETQYF; cdr3_nt: TGTGCCAGCAGCCCAGGGACTAGCGGAAAAGAGACCCAGTACTTC
d_call: -; v_call: TRBV29-1; j_call: TRBJ2-6; clone_size: few; cdr3_aa: CSVVGSGANVLTF; cdr3_nt: TGCAGCGTTGTAGGCTCTGGGGCCAACGTCCTGACTTTC
d_call: TRBD1; v_call: TRBV25-1; j_call: TRBJ2-7; clone_size: -; cdr3_aa: CASSTRMLQGSRYEQYF; cdr3_nt: TGTGCCAGCAGTACGCGGATGTTACAGGGGAGTAGATACGAGCAGTACTTC
d_call: -; v_call: TRBV5-5; j_call: TRBJ1-1; clone_size: -; cdr3_aa: CASNPLGNTEAFF; cdr3_nt: TGTGCCAGCAACCCCCTTGGGAACACTGAAGCTTTCTTT
d_call: TRBD1; v_call: TRBV29-1; j_call: TRBJ1-2; clone_size: -; cdr3_aa: CSVEQGARYTF; cdr3_nt: TGCAGCGTTGAACAGGGGGCACGCTACACCTTC
d_call: -; v_call: TRBV5-6; j_call: TRBJ1-1; clone_size: -; cdr3_aa: CASSLGRWRGASTEAFF; cdr3_nt: TGTGCCAGCAGCTTGGGGCGGTGGAGGGGCGCGAGCACTGAAGCTTTCTTT
d_call: TRBD2; v_call: TRBV28; j_call: TRBJ2-1; clone_size: few; cdr3_aa: CASSFSGRDTYNEQFF; cdr3_nt: TGTGCCAGCAGTTTCAGCGGGAGGGATACCTACAATGAGCAGTTCTTC
d_call: -; v_call: TRBV7-8; j_call: TRBJ1-3; clone_size: -; cdr3_aa: CASSGSVAGNTIYF; cdr3_nt: TGTGCCAGCAGCGGGTCTGTGGCTGGAAACACCATATATTTT
d_call: -; v_call: TRBV2; j_call: TRBJ2-3; clone_size: -; cdr3_aa: CASIGTTDTQYF; cdr3_nt: TGTGCCAGCATCGGGACTACAGATACGCAGTATTTT
d_call: TRBD1; v_call: TRBV9; j_call: TRBJ2-1; clone_size: -; cdr3_aa: CASSTGGAFNEQFF; cdr3_nt: TGTGCCAGCAGCACAGGGGGCGCTTTCAATGAGCAGTTCTTC
d_call: -; v_call: TRBV6-1; j_call: TRBJ2-1; clone_size: -; cdr3_aa: CASSASQGVGSYNEQFF; cdr3_nt: TGTGCCAGCAGTGCATCCCAAGGGGTAGGCTCCTACAATGAGCAGTTCTTC
d_call: -; v_call: TRBV2; j_call: TRBJ1-2; clone_size: -; cdr3_aa: CASSDGGYTF; cdr3_nt: TGTGCCAGCAGTGATGGGGGCTACACCTTC
d_call: -; v_call: TRBV6-4; j_call: TRBJ2-3; clone_size: few; cdr3_aa: CASSAQLGNTDTQYF; cdr3_nt: TGTGCCAGCAGTGCCCAACTAGGCAACACAGATACGCAGTATTTT
d_call: TRBD1; v_call: TRBV7-9; j_call: TRBJ2-7; clone_size: -; cdr3_aa: CASSLSLGQESYEQYF; cdr3_nt: TGTGCCAGCAGCTTATCGCTAGGACAGGAGTCCTACGAGCAGTACTTC
d_call: TRBD1; v_call: TRBV30; j_call: TRBJ2-2; clone_size: once; cdr3_aa: CAWSYRLTGDYPGELFF; cdr3_nt: TGTGCCTGGAGCTATCGCCTGACAGGGGATTACCCCGGGGAGCTGTTTTTT
d_call: -; v_call: TRBV7-6; j_call: TRBJ2-1; clone_size: -; cdr3_aa: CASSLGNEQFF; cdr3_nt: TGTGCCAGCAGCTTAGGCAATGAGCAGTTCTTC
d_call: -; v_call: TRBV2; j_call: TRBJ1-5; clone_size: -; cdr3_aa: CASSTADSNQPQHF; cdr3_nt: TGTGCCAGTTCGACAGCCGATAGCAATCAGCCCCAGCATTTT
d_call: -; v_call: TRBV2; j_call: TRBJ1-5; clone_size: -; cdr3_aa: CASSGRSSNQPQHF; cdr3_nt: TGTGCCAGCAGTGGCAGGAGTAGCAATCAGCCCCAGCATTTT
d_call: -; v_call: TRBV6-1; j_call: TRBJ2-2; clone_size: -; cdr3_aa: CATGGFSNTGELFF; cdr3_nt: TGTGCCACCGGAGGGTTCTCGAACACCGGGGAGCTGTTTTTT
d_call: -; v_call: TRBV2; j_call: TRBJ2-7; clone_size: -; cdr3_aa: CASSEPQGGSPYEQYF; cdr3_nt: TGTGCCAGCAGTGAACCTCAGGGGGGTTCTCCCTACGAGCAGTACTTC
d_call: -; v_call: TRBV21-1; j_call: TRBJ2-1; clone_size: once; cdr3_aa: CASSDQGFYNEQFF; cdr3_nt: TGTGCCAGCAGCGACCAGGGTTTCTACAATGAGCAGTTCTTC
d_call: TRBD1; v_call: TRBV10-3; j_call: TRBJ2-7; clone_size: few; cdr3_aa: CAISQTGVLREQYF; cdr3_nt: TGTGCCATCAGTCAGACAGGGGTTCTACGGGAGCAGTACTTC
d_call: -; v_call: TRBV28; j_call: TRBJ1-5; clone_size: -; cdr3_aa: CASSLGRGIYSNQPQHF; cdr3_nt: TGTGCCAGCAGTTTGGGCAGGGGCATCTATAGCAATCAGCCCCAGCATTTT
d_call: TRBD2; v_call: TRBV28; j_call: TRBJ2-4; clone_size: -; cdr3_aa: CASSAWEGRKNIQYF; cdr3_nt: TGTGCCAGCAGCGCCTGGGAGGGCCGTAAAAACATTCAGTACTTC
d_call: -; v_call: TRBV28; j_call: TRBJ2-5; clone_size: -; cdr3_aa: CASSLLTGWGMKTQYF; cdr3_nt: TGTGCCAGCAGTTTACTGACAGGTTGGGGAATGAAGACCCAGTACTTC
d_call: TRBD1; v_call: TRBV2; j_call: TRBJ1-4; clone_size: -; cdr3_aa: CASSAGQGVATNEKLFF; cdr3_nt: TGTGCCAGCAGTGCCGGACAGGGGGTCGCAACTAATGAAAAACTGTTTTTT
d_call: -; v_call: TRBV11-2; j_call: TRBJ2-2; clone_size: -; cdr3_aa: CASSLGLSTGELFF; cdr3_nt: TGTGCCAGCAGCTTAGGGTTATCCACCGGGGAGCTGTTTTTT